These 30 T cell receptor beta chains share one sample of origin, sequenced in a study of spatial heterogeneity in lung cancer. TCRdb re-called the 5' RACE reads with MiXCR, one entry per CDR3 protein. The data contain about 120,000 distinct CDR3 sequences, more than 9% of them singletons. As for time point: blood at routine non-recurrence follow-up after resection. The sequenced material consisted of unsorted whole RNA from tumor, nontumor lung or frozen PBMC. The sequenced sample was PBMCs, obtained at follow-up. The source of these receptors is a male donor with early-stage non-small cell lung cancer.

The chain carries TRBV20-1 and TRBJ1-6; D is perhaps TRBD1 (5 bases). Germline values: CDR1 DFQATT, CDR2 SNEGSKA (reference sequence). V gave up 3 bases and J gave up 7 bases, with 19 bases separating them. The CDR3 runs to 16 residues. CDR3 amino acids: CSASYEGRVRNSPLHF. The CDR3 nucleotides are TGCAGTGCTAGCTACGAGGGCAGGGTCCGAAATTCACCCCTCCACTTT.

The sample holds many counts of this clonotype. V gene TRBV5-1 combines with J gene TRBJ1-4; tentatively, D is TRBD1 (5 bases). CDR1 and CDR2 (germline): SGHRS, YFSETQ. This CDR3 has 14 amino acids. Trimming took 2 bases from V and 4 from J, leaving 9 bases between them. CDR3 bases: TGCGCCAGCAGCTTTGCAGGGCGTAATGAAAAACTGTTTTTT. Encoded protein: CASSFAGRNEKLFF. The complete variable domain, with remaining parts taken from reference TRBV5-1 and TRBJ1-4, reads KAGVTQTPRYLIKTRGQQVTLSCSPISGHRSVSWYQQTPGQGLQFLFEYFSETQRNKGNFPGRFSGRQFSNSRSEMNVSTLELGDSALYLCASSFAGRNEKLFFGSGTQLSVL.

V usage is TRBV5-1 and J usage is TRBJ1-6, with 7 bases matching TRBD1. V gave up 4 bases and J gave up 7 bases; unmatched junction bases: 11. This CDR3 has 16 amino acids. Germline values: CDR1 SGHRS, CDR2 YFSETQ. The CDR3 is CASSVRGLQGNSPLHF. For the CDR3, the DNA is TGCGCCAGCAGCGTGAGGGGGCTCCAAGGAAATTCACCCCTCCACTTT.

This clonotype was recorded at least ten times. The V gene is TRBV10-1, the J gene TRBJ2-5; D might be TRBD1 (5 bases). Germline CDR1 and CDR2: WNHNN and SYGVQD (reference sequence). The ends were cut back, 0 bases at V and 4 bases at J, with 12 bases in the middle. This CDR3 region has 15 residues. The CDR3 spells CASSESLGAGETQYF. The CDR3 nucleotides read TGCGCCAGCAGTGAGTCGTTAGGGGCCGGAGAGACCCAGTACTTC.

This clonotype was detected a few times. This sequence joins TRBV5-1 and TRBJ2-1, with a possible D match to TRBD2 (6 bases). The CDR3 has 15 residues. V lost 2 bases and J 6 bases, leaving 15 bases between the germline ends. Germline V CDR1 and CDR2: SGHRS, YFSETQ. The CDR3 region has the DNA TGCGCCAGCAGCTTTGCGCTAGCGAGCCTCAATGAGCAGTTCTTC. It translates to CASSFALASLNEQFF. Combining the CDR3 with reference TRBV5-1 and TRBJ2-1 gives the whole variable domain KAGVTQTPRYLIKTRGQQVTLSCSPISGHRSVSWYQQTPGQGLQFLFEYFSETQRNKGNFPGRFSGRQFSNSRSEMNVSTLELGDSALYLCASSFALASLNEQFFGPGTRLTVL.

The table lists this clonotype with many counts. The chain recombines TRBV28 with TRBJ2-5; no reliable D call. This CDR3 is built from 16 residues. In germline, CDR1 is MDHEN, CDR2 SYDVKM. V was shortened by 3 bases and J by 0 bases, with 14 bases between the two germline ends. The CDR3 DNA sequence: TGTGCCAGCAGTTTTCGGAGCCTAATGTACCAAGAGACCCAGTACTTC. Translating gives CASSFRSLMYQETQYF.

V usage is TRBV10-3 and J usage is TRBJ2-3, with 7 nucleotides matching TRBD1. This CDR3 spans 16 amino acids. Trimming took 6 bases from V and 4 from J; bases not matched to a gene: 13. Germline CDR1 is ENHRY and CDR2 is SYGVKD. The chain's CDR3 is CAIRPVTGDVADTQYF. The CDR3, as DNA: TGTGCCATCAGACCAGTCACAGGGGATGTGGCAGATACGCAGTATTTT.

This clonotype was found many times. The chain has TRBV5-1 and TRBJ2-1, with TRBD2 matching over 12 bases. Germline lookup yields CDR1 SGHRS and CDR2 YFSETQ. V lost 3 bases to trimming and J lost 7 bases; unmatched junction nucleotides: 5. The CDR3 is made up of 15 amino acids. The CDR3 DNA reads TGCGCCAGCAGCTCCCTAGCGGGGGGGTCTAATGAGCAGTTCTTC. Amino acid sequence: CASSSLAGGSNEQFF. The full variable domain, with the rest looked up from reference TRBV5-1 and TRBJ2-1, is KAGVTQTPRYLIKTRGQQVTLSCSPISGHRSVSWYQQTPGQGLQFLFEYFSETQRNKGNFPGRFSGRQFSNSRSEMNVSTLELGDSALYLCASSSLAGGSNEQFFGPGTRLTVL.

This clonotype was found a few times. This rearrangement joins TRBV10-3 to TRBJ1-2; D remains ambiguous. Between the trimmed V and J ends, which lost 0 bases and 8 bases, there was a span of 19 bases. The CDR3 is made up of 16 amino acids. The germline gives CDR1 ENHRY, CDR2 SYGVKD. This CDR3 is CAISESGIRGTLGYTF. The DNA for the CDR3 is TGTGCCATCAGTGAGTCAGGCATCAGAGGCACACTAGGCTACACCTTC.

This clonotype was observed many times. This chain connects TRBV28 to TRBJ2-7; possibly TRBD2 for D (5 bases). The germline V gene has CDR1 MDHEN and CDR2 SYDVKM. Trimming left V 5 bases short and J 3 bases short, with 8 bases between. The CDR3 runs to 12 residues. CDR3 loop: CASSRGDYEQYF. The CDR3 DNA reads TGTGCCAGCAGTCGGGGTGACTACGAGCAGTACTTC.

In its sample, this clonotype was seen a few times. The chain recombines TRBV19 with TRBJ1-2; D is uncertain. This CDR3 spans 10 amino acids. V was pared by 10 bases and J by 4 bases, with 7 bases between. Germline V gives CDR1 LNHDA, CDR2 SQIVND (reference sequence). The CDR3: CATHFYGYTF. CDR3 in DNA: TGTGCCACCCATTTCTATGGCTACACCTTC.

This clonotype was observed many times. CDR3 region: CASSRDLLRYSNQPQHF. CDR3 DNA sequence: TGTGCCAGCAGCAGAGACCTCCTTCGATATAGCAATCAGCCCCAGCATTTT. The gene calls are TRBV7-2 and TRBJ1-5; D is unresolved. CDR1 SGHTA and CDR2 FQGNSA come from the germline V gene. Trimming took off 5 bases at V and 0 bases at J, with 17 bases between the two ends. The CDR3 length is 17 residues.

This clonotype was seen many times. The V call is TRBV10-1, the J call TRBJ1-3; D ambiguous. The germline gives CDR1 WNHNN, CDR2 SYGVQD (reference sequence). The V gene lost 9 bases and the J gene lost 0 bases, with 9 bases spanning the gap. CDR3 length equals 13 residues. The CDR3 reads CASTVYSGNTIYF. CDR3 in DNA: TGCGCCAGTACAGTGTACTCTGGAAACACCATATATTTT.

This clonotype has ten or more counts. The chain has TRBV29-1 and TRBJ2-7; 8 bases are a match to TRBD2. The ends lost 5 bases at V and 0 bases at J; junction bases unmatched: 3. Germline CDR1 and CDR2: SQVTM and ANQGSEA. The CDR3 consists of 13 residues. The CDR3 sequence is CSVRGGPSYEQYF. CDR3 DNA sequence: TGCAGCGTTCGGGGGGGCCCCTCCTACGAGCAGTACTTC.

This clonotype turned up a few times. CDR3 nucleotide sequence: TGTGCCACCAGTGATCCGAAGCCAGAGACGCAAGAGACCCAGTACTTC. Protein product: CATSDPKPETQETQYF. The J gene is TRBJ2-5, the V gene TRBV24-1, with unresolved D. Germline CDR1 and CDR2: KGHDR and SFDVKD. V lost 3 bases, J lost 2 bases, and 15 bases lay in between. This CDR3 spans 16 amino acids.

This clonotype occurred a few times. This chain connects TRBV3-1 to TRBJ2-1; D is uncertain. Trimming took 1 base from V and 7 from J, leaving 11 bases between them. This CDR3 region has 14 residues. The germline V gene has CDR1 LGHDT and CDR2 YNNKEL (reference sequence). CDR3 in DNA: TGTGCCAGCAGCCAAGGGGCACGGCTGAATGAGCAGTTCTTC. Residues: CASSQGARLNEQFF.

The sample holds many counts of this clonotype. The chain joins TRBV29-1 to TRBJ1-2; no clear D. The V end was cut by 4 bases, the J end by 0 bases, with 6 bases between. Germline V gene lookup returns CDR1 SQVTM and CDR2 ANQGSEA. This CDR3 is 12 amino acids long. The CDR3 DNA is TGCAGCGTTGTGTCAGCTAACTATGGCTACACCTTC. It encodes CSVVSANYGYTF.

This clonotype has just a few counts. The chain joins TRBV7-8 to TRBJ2-5, with D unclear. CDR1 is SGHVS and CDR2 is FQNEAQ in the germline V gene. Trimming stripped 7 bases from V and 0 bases from J, with 6 bases between. This CDR3 has 12 residues. CDR3 DNA sequence: TGTGCCAGCACCAAGTACCAAGAGACCCAGTACTTC. Translation: CASTKYQETQYF.

The sample holds a few counts of this clonotype. V is TRBV5-4 and J is TRBJ1-2; weak D call: TRBD1 (6 bases). Germline V gene lookup returns CDR1 SGHNT and CDR2 YYREEE (reference sequence). The V gene lost 3 bases and the J gene lost 2 bases, with 14 bases spanning the gap. The length of the CDR3 is 15 residues. The CDR3: CASSSGWTVNYGYTF. The CDR3 DNA sequence: TGTGCCAGCAGCTCTGGATGGACAGTAAACTATGGCTACACCTTC.

This clonotype was recorded many times. The V and J genes are TRBV11-2 and TRBJ2-5; D perhaps matches TRBD2 (5 bases). V shed 6 bases and J shed 0 bases, with 14 bases lying between them. Germline V gives CDR1 SGHAT, CDR2 FQNNGV. The CDR3 consists of 15 residues. The CDR3 region is CASSRTDWYQETQYF. DNA of the CDR3: TGTGCCAGCAGTCGGACGGACTGGTACCAAGAGACCCAGTACTTC.

The chain couples TRBV6-2 or TRBV6-3 to TRBJ2-3; D is uncertain. V was shortened by 4 bases and J by 2 bases, with 7 bases between the two germline ends. The CDR3 sequence is 13 residues long. Germline V CDR1 and CDR2: MNHEY, SVGEGT. In DNA, the CDR3 is TGTGCCAGCAGTTTCCTTTTCACAGATACGCAGTATTTT. Its translation is CASSFLFTDTQYF.

This clonotype was recorded a few times. J is TRBJ2-2 and V is TRBV5-1; TRBD1 matches at 8 bases. V shed 0 bases, J shed 6 bases, and the junction held 7 bases outside the gene matches. The CDR3 is 16 amino acids. The germline gives CDR1 SGHRS, CDR2 YFSETQ. CDR3 nucleotide sequence: TGCGCCAGCAGCTTGGCCGAGGCAGGGGGCGCCGGGGAGCTGTTTTTT. Translation: CASSLAEAGGAGELFF.

This clonotype was recorded at least ten times. The chain recombines TRBV12-3 or TRBV12-4 with TRBJ2-1, with unresolved D. The CDR3 contains 14 residues. Deletions cut 7 bases from V and 9 bases from J, with 19 bases between. The CDR3 DNA follows: TGTGCCAGCACCTCCGACACCTCCTATGGTGAGCAGTTCTTC. This sequence encodes CASTSDTSYGEQFF.

The rearrangement links TRBV9 to TRBJ2-1; 15 bases are a match to TRBD2. This CDR3 has 16 amino acids. CDR1 and CDR2 from the germline V gene are SGDLS and YYNGEE. V gave up 0 bases and J gave up 10 bases; unmatched junction bases: 5. As DNA, the CDR3 is TGTGCCAGCAGCGTAGGGACTAGCGGGGGGGCACGGGAGCAGTTCTTC. Translating it yields CASSVGTSGGAREQFF.

The chain is built from TRBV7-8 and TRBJ2-5; 7 nucleotides align to TRBD2. The length of the CDR3 is 16 residues. After removal of 4 bases from V and 5 bases from J, the junction contained 13 bases not matched to a gene. Germline V gene sequence: CDR1 SGHVS, CDR2 FQNEAQ. This CDR3 reads CASSSGTRLAGETQYF. The CDR3 bases are TGTGCCAGCAGCTCGGGAACCAGACTAGCTGGCGAGACCCAGTACTTC.

This clonotype was detected many times. The J gene is TRBJ1-5, the V gene TRBV10-3, with a possible D match to TRBD1 (6 bases). Germline loops: CDR1 ENHRY, CDR2 SYGVKD. The V and J ends lost 6 bases and 4 bases respectively, with 13 bases between them. The length of the CDR3 is 14 residues. CDR3 sequence: CAISREGGNQPQHF. The CDR3 coding sequence is TGTGCCATCAGCCGAGAAGGGGGGAATCAGCCCCAGCATTTT.

This clonotype occurred many times. The CDR3 is CASSHPGGQTYEQYF. The CDR3 bases are TGCGCCAGCAGCCACCCGGGCGGACAGACCTACGAGCAGTACTTC. This chain uses TRBV4-1 with TRBJ2-7; TRBD1 might be the D (6 bases). The CDR3 length is 15 residues. Germline V lookup: CDR1 MGHRA, CDR2 YSYEKL. Trimming pared 3 bases from V and 2 bases from J, leaving 14 bases between.

A few counts support this clonotype. The chain combines TRBV5-1 with TRBJ2-5, with TRBD2 as a possible D gene (6 bases). This CDR3 spans 14 amino acids. Germline CDR1 SGHRS, CDR2 YFSETQ. V lost 4 bases and J 5 bases, leaving 15 bases between the germline ends. CDR3 coding DNA: TGCGCCAGCAGCCTATACGGGGGAGCGGAGACCCAGTACTTC. It encodes CASSLYGGAETQYF.

This clonotype was counted between two and nine times. The chain combines TRBV7-2 with TRBJ1-6; 8 bases align to TRBD1. The V gene end was trimmed by 6 bases and the J gene end by 10 bases; junction bases not matched to a gene: 8. In germline, CDR1 is SGHTA, CDR2 FQGNSA. This CDR3 is built from 14 residues. As DNA, the CDR3 is TGTGCCAGCAGTCCGAACAGGGGGGTCTCACCCCTCCACTTT. Protein sequence: CASSPNRGVSPLHF.

This clonotype came up a few times. CDR3: CASSGGANVLTF. In nucleotides, the CDR3 is TGTGCCAGCAGCGGGGGGGCCAACGTCCTGACTTTC. The chain has TRBV27 and TRBJ2-6; the D is unclear. The V end was cut by 6 bases, the J end by 4 bases, with 4 bases between. CDR3 length equals 12 residues. CDR1 is MNHEY, CDR2 SMNVEV, per germline (reference sequence).